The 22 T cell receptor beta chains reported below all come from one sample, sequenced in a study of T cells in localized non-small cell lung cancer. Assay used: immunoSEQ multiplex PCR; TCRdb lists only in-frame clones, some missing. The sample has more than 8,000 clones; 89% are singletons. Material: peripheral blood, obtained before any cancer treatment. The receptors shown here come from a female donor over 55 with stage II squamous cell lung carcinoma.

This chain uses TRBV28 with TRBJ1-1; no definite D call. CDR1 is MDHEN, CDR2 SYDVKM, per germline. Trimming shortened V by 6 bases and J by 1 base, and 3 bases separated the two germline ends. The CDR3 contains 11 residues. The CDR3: CASSQNTEAFF. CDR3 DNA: TGTGCCAGCAGCCAGAACACTGAAGCTTTCTTT.

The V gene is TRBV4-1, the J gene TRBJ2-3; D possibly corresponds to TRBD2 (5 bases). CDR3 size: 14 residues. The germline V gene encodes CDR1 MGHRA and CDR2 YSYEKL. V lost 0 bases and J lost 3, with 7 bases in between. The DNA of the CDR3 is TGCGCCAGCAGCCAAGATCCGGGGACAGATACGCAGTATTTT. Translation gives CASSQDPGTDTQYF.

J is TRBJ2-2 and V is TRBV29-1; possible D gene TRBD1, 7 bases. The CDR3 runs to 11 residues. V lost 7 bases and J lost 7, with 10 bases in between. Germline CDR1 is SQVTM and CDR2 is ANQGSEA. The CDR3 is CSGRGVGELFF. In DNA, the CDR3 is TGCAGCGGCAGGGGGGTCGGGGAGCTGTTTTTT.

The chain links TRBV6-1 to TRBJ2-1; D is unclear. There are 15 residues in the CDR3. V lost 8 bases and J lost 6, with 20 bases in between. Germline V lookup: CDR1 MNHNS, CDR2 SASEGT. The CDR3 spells CASELREGWGNEQFF. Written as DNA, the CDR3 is TGTGCCAGCGAGCTCCGCGAAGGGTGGGGCAATGAGCAGTTCTTC.

Here the CDR3 DNA reads TGCGCCAGCGGACCTTTGTCCGGGACATCGGCCGGGGAGCTGTTTTTT. Translated: CASGPLSGTSAGELFF. V is TRBV5-1 and J is TRBJ2-2; D is perhaps TRBD1 (6 bases). The CDR3 runs 16 residues. Germline V gives CDR1 SGHRS, CDR2 YFSETQ. The V and J ends lost 7 bases and 6 bases respectively, with 22 bases between them.

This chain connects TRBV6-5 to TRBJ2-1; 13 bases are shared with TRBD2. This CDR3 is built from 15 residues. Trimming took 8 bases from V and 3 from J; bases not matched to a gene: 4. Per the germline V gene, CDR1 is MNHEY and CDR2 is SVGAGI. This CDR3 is CASSRTSGGYNEQFF. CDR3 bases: TGTGCCAGCTCCCGGACTAGCGGGGGCTACAATGAGCAGTTCTTC.

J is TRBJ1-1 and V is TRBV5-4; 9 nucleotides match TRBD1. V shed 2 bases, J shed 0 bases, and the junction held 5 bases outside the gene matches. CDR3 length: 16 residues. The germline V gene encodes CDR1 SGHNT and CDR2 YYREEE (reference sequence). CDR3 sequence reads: CASSFGGQGLNTEAFF. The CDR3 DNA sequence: TGTGCCAGCAGCTTTGGGGGACAGGGCCTGAACACTGAAGCTTTCTTT.

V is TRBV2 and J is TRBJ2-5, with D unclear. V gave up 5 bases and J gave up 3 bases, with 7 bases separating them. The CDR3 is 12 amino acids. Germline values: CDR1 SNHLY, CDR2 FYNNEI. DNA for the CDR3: TGTGCCAGCAGTCGACACGAAGAGACCCAGTACTTC. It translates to CASSRHEETQYF. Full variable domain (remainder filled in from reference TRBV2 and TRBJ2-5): EPEVTQTPSHQVTQMGQEVILRCVPISNHLYFYWYRQILGQKVEFLVSFYNNEISEKSEIFDDQFSVERPDGSNFTLKIRSTKLEDSAMYFCASSRHEETQYFGPGTRLLVL.

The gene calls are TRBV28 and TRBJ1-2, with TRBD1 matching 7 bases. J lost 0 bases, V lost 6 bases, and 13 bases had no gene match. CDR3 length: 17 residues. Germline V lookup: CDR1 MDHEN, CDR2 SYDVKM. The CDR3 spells CASRSQGGGTANYGYTF. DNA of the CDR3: TGTGCCAGCAGATCTCAGGGGGGCGGGACAGCTAACTATGGCTACACCTTC.

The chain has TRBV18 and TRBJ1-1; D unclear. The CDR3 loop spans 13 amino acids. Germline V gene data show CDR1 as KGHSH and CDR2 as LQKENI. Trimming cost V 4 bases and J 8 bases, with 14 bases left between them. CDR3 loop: CASSRNEKLEAFF. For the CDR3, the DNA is TGTGCCAGCTCACGAAATGAGAAATTGGAAGCTTTCTTT.

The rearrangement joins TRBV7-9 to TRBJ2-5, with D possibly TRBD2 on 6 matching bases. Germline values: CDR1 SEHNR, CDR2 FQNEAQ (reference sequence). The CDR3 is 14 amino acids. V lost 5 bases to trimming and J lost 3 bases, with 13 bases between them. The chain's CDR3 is CASSPRTMEETQYF. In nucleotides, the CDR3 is TGTGCCAGCAGCCCCCGGACTATGGAAGAGACCCAGTACTTC.

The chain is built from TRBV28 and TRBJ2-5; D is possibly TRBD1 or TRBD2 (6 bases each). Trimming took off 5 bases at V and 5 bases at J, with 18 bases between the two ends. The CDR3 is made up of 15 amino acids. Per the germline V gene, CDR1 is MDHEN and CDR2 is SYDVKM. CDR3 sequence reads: CASSGGGANSETQYF. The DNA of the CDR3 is TGTGCCAGCAGTGGAGGGGGAGCTAATTCTGAGACCCAGTACTTC.

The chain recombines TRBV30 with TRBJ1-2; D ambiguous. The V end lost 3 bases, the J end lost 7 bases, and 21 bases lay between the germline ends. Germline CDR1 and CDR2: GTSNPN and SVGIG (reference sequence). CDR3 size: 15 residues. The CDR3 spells CAWRTGRMASIGYTF. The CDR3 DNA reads TGTGCCTGGAGGACTGGACGCATGGCTTCTATTGGCTACACCTTC.

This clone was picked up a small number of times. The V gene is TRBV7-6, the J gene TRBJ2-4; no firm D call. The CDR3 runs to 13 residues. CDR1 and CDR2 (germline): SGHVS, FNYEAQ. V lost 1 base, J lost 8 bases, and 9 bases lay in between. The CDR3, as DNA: TGTGCCAGCAGCTTAGGTGGTGGAGACATTCAGTACTTC. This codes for CASSLGGGDIQYF.

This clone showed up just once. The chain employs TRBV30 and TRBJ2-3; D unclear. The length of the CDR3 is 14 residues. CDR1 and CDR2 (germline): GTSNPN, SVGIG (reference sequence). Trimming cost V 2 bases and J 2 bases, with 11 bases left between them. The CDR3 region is CAWSSYLNTDTQYF. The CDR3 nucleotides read TGTGCCTGGAGTAGTTATCTGAACACAGATACGCAGTATTTT.

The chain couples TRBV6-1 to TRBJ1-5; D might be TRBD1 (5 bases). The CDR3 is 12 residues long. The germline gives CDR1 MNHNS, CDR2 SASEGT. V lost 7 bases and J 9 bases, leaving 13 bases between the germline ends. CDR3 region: CASIAAQGPQHF. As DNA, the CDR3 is TGTGCCAGCATTGCCGCTCAGGGGCCCCAGCATTTT.

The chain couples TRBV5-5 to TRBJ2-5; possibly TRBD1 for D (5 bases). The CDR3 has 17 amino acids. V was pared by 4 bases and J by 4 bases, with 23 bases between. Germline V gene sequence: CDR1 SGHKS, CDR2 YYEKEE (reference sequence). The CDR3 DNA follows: TGTGCCAGCAGCCCCAGCCAGGGTGGTCTAGTTGGAGAGACCCAGTACTTC. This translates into CASSPSQGGLVGETQYF.

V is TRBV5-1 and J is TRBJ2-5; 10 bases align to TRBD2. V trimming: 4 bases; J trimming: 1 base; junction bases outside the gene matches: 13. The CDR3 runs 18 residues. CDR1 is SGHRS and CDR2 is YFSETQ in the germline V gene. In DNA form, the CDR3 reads TGCGCCAGCAGCACGACCCGGAGGGCTAGCGGGGGCCAAGAGACCCAGTACTTC. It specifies CASSTTRRASGGQETQYF. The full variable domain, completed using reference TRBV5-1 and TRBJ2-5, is KAGVTQTPRYLIKTRGQQVTLSCSPISGHRSVSWYQQTPGQGLQFLFEYFSETQRNKGNFPGRFSGRQFSNSRSEMNVSTLELGDSALYLCASSTTRRASGGQETQYFGPGTRLLVL.

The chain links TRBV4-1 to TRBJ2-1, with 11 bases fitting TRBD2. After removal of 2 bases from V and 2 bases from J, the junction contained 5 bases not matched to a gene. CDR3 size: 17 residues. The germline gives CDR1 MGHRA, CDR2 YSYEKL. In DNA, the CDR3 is TGCGCCAGCAGCCAACCACTAGCGGGAGACACCTACAATGAGCAGTTCTTC. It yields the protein CASSQPLAGDTYNEQFF.

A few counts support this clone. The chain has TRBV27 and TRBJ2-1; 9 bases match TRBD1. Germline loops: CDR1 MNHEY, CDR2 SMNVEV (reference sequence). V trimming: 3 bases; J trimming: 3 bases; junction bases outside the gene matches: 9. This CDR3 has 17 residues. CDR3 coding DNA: TGTGCCAGCAGTTTTCGGTGGGGACAGGGCCTCTACAATGAGCAGTTCTTC. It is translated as CASSFRWGQGLYNEQFF.

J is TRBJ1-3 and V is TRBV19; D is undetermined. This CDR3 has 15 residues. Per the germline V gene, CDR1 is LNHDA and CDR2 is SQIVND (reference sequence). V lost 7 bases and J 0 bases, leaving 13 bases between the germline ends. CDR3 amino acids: CASTIGLGSGNTIYF. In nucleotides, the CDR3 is TGTGCCAGTACCATCGGACTGGGCTCTGGAAACACCATATATTTT.

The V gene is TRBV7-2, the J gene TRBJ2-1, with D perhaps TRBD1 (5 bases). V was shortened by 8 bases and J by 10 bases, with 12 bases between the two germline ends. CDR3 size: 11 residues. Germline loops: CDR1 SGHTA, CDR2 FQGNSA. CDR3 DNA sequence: TGTGCCAGCGTAGGGGTGCGGGAGCAGTTCTTC. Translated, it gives CASVGVREQFF. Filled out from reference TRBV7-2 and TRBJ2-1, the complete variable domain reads GAGVSQSPSNKVTEKGKDVELRCDPISGHTALYWYRQSLGQGLEFLIYFQGNSAPDKSGLPSDRFSAERTGGSVSTLTIQRTQQEDSAVYLCASVGVREQFFGPGTRLTVL.